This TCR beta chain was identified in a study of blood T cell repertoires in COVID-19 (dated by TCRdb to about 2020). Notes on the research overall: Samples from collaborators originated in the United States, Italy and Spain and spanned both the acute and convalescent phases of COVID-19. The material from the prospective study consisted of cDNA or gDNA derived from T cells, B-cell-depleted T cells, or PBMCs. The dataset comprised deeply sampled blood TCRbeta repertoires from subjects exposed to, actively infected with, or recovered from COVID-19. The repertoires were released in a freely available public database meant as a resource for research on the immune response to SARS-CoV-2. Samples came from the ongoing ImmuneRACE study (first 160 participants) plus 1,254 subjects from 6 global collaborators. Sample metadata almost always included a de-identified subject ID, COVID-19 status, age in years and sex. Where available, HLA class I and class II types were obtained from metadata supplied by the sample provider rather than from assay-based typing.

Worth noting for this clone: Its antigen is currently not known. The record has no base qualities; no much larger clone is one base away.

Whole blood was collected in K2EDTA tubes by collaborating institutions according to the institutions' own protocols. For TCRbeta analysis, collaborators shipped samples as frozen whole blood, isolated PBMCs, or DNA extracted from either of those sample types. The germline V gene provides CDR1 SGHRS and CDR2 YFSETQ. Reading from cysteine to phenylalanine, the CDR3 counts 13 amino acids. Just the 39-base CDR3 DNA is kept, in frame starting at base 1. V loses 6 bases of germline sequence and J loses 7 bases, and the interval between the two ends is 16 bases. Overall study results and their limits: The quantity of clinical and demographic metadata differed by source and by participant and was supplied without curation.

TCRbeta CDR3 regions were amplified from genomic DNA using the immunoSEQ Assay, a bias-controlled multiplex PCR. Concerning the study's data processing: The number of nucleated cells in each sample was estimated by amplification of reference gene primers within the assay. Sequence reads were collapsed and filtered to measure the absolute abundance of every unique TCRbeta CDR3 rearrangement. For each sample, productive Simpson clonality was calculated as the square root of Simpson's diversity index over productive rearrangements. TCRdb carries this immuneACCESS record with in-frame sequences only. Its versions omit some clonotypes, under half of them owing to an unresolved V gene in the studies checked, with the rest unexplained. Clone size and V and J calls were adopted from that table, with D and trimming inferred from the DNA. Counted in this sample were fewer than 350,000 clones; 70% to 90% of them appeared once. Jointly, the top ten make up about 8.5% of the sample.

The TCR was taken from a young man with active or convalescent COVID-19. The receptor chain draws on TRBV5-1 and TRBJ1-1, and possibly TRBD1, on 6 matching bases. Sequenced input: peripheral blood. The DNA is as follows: TGCGCCAGCAAGAGCCCCGGGACACGTGAAGCTTTCTTT. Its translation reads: CASKSPGTREAFF.